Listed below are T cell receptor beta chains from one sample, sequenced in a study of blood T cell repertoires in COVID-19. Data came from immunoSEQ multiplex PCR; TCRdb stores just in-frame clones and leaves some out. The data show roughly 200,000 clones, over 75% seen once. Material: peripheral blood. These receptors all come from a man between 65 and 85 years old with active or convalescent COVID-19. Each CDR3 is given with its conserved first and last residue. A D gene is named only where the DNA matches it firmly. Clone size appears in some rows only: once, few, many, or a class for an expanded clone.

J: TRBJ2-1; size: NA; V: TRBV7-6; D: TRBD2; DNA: TGTGCCAGCAGCCTAGGACTAGCGGGCAACAATGAGCAGTTCTTC; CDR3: CASSLGLAGNNEQFF
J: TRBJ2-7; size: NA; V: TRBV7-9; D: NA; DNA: TGTGCCAGCCGCCTGGAGGTCGAGCAGTACTTC; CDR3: CASRLEVEQYF
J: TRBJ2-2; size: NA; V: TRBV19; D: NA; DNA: TGTGCCAGTAGTCCATGGCCGGGGGCCGGGGAGCTGTTTTTT; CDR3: CASSPWPGAGELFF
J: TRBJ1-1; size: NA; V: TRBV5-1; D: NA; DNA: TGCGCCAGCAGCACTAGTCGGGCAAACACTGAAGCTTTCTTT; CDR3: CASSTSRANTEAFF
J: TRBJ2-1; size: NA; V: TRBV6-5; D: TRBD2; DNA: TGTGCCAGCAGAAGACTAGCGATAAACAATGAGCAGTTCTTC; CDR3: CASRRLAINNEQFF
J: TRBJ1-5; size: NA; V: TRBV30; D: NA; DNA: TGTGCCTGGAGTCCGACGGGCCGCGGGAGCAATCAGCCCCAGCATTTT; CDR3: CAWSPTGRGSNQPQHF
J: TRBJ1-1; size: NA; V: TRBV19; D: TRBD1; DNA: TGTGCCAGCCGGACAGGGGGCTATAACACTGAAGCTTTCTTT; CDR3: CASRTGGYNTEAFF
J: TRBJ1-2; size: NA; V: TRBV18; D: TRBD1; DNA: TGTGCCAGCTCACTCGACAGGGACTATGGCTACACCTTC; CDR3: CASSLDRDYGYTF
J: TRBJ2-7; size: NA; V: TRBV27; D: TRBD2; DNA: TGTGCCAGCAGACCTTCTAATCGGGGGGACCGGGAGCAGTACTTC; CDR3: CASRPSNRGDREQYF
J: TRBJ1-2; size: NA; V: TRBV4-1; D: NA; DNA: TGCGCCAGCAGAGGGACATATGGCTACACCTTC; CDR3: CASRGTYGYTF
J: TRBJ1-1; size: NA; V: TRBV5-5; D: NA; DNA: TGTGCCAGCAGCTCGGACAGTTACACTGAAGCTTTCTTT; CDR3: CASSSDSYTEAFF
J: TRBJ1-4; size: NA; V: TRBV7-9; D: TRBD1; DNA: TGTGCCAGCAGCTCCCGGGACAGGGGGCCTGAAAAACTGTTTTTT; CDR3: CASSSRDRGPEKLFF
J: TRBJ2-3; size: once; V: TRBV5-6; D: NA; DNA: TGTGCCAGCAGTCCGGTAGCCTCTTTAGGAGATACGCAGTATTTT; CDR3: CASSPVASLGDTQYF
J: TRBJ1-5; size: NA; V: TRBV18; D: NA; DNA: TGTGCCAGCTCACCAGGAGCGAATCAGCCCCAGCATTTT; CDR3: CASSPGANQPQHF
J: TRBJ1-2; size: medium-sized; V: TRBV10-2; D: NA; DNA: TGCGCCAGCAGTCCCTCCGCAGGGTCGGTCTATGGCTACACCTTC; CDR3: CASSPSAGSVYGYTF
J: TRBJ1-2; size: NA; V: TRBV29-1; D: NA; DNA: TGCAGCGTTGGTTCCAGGGGTAAAACTGGCTACACCTTC; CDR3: CSVGSRGKTGYTF
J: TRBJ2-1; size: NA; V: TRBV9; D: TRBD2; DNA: TGTGCCAGCAGCGTAGGCGGTCTAGCGGGAGGCTACAATGAGCAGTTCTTC; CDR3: CASSVGGLAGGYNEQFF
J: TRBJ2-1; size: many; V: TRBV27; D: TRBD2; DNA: TGTGCCAGCAGTACGACTAGCGGGGTTATCCCAAGCTCCTACAATGAGCAGTTCTTC; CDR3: CASSTTSGVIPSSYNEQFF
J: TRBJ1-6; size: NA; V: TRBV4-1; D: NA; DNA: TGCGCCAGCAGCCAAGGACAGATGATGCCACCCCTCCACTTT; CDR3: CASSQGQMMPPLHF
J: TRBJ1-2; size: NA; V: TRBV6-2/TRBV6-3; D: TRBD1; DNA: TGTGCCAGCAGTACTCCGACAGGGGTTGGCTACACCTTC; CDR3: CASSTPTGVGYTF
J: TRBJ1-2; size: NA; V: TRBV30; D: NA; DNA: TGTGCCTGGAGTGACCTTTTCGCGGGGGATGGCTACACCTTC; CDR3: CAWSDLFAGDGYTF
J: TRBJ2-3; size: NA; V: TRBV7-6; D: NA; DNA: TGTGCCAGCAGCTCATACGGGGGTGCCGATACGCAGTATTTT; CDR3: CASSSYGGADTQYF
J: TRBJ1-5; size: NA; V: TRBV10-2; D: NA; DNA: TGCGCCAGCAGTGAGAATAAGGTAGGGGGGGCAAGCAATCAGCCCCAGCATTTT; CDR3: CASSENKVGGASNQPQHF
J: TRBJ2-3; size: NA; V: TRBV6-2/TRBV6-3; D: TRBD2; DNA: TGTGCCAGCAGTTACGCCCTAGCGGGAGATACGCAGTATTTT; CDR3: CASSYALAGDTQYF
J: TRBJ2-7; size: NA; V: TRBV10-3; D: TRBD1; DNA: TGTGCCACCGGCGGGACAGGGACCTACGAGCAGTACTTC; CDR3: CATGGTGTYEQYF
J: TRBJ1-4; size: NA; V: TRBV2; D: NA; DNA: TGTGCCAGCAGTGCGAGGGCAAAGGGTGAAAAACTGTTTTTT; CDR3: CASSARAKGEKLFF
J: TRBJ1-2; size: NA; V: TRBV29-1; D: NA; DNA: TGCAGCGTTAAGGGAGGGGATGGCTACACCTTC; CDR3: CSVKGGDGYTF
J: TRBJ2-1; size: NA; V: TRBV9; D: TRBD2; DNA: TGTGCCAGCAACCTTAGCGGGAGGGATAGTGAGCAGTTCTTC; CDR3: CASNLSGRDSEQFF
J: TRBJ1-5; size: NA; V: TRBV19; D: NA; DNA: TGTGGTACCAGGGGAGGGTTCAATCAGCCCCAGCATTTT; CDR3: CGTRGGFNQPQHF
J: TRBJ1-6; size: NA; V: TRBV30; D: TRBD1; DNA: TGTGCCTGGACCCAGGGGGTGAATTCACCCCTCCACTTT; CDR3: CAWTQGVNSPLHF
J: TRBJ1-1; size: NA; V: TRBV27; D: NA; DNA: TGTGCCAGCACCTACAGTGCGTTAGACACTGAAGCTTTCTTT; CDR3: CASTYSALDTEAFF
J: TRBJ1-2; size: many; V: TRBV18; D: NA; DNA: TGTGCCAGCTCAAAGGCCACAGACTATGGCTACACCTTC; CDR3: CASSKATDYGYTF